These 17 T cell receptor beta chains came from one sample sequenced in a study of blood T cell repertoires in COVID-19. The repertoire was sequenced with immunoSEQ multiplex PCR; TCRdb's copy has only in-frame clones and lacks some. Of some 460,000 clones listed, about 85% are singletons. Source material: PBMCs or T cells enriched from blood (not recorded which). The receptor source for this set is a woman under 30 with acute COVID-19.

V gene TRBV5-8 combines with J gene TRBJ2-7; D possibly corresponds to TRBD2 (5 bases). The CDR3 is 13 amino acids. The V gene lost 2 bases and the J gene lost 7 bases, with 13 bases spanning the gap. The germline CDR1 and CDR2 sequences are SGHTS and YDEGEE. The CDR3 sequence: CASSLWRSGEQYF. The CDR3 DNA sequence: TGTGCCAGCAGCTTATGGAGGTCTGGGGAGCAGTACTTC.

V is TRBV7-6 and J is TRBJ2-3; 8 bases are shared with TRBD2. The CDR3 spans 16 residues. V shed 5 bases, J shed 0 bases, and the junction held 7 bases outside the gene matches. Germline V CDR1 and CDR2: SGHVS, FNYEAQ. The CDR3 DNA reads TGTGCCAGCAGCCTACGACTAGCGCAAAGCACAGATACGCAGTATTTT. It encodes CASSLRLAQSTDTQYF.

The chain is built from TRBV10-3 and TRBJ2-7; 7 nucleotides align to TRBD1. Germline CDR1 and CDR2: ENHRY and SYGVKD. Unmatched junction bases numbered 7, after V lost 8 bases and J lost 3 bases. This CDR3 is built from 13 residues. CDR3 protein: CAIRDRDSYEQYF. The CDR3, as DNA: TGTGCCATCCGGGACCGGGACAGCTACGAGCAGTACTTC.

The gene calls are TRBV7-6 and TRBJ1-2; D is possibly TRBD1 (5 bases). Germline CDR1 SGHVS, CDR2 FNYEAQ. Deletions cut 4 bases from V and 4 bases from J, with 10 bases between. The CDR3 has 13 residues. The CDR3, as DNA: TGTGCCAGCAGCTCCGGGGGGGTCTATGGCTACACCTTC. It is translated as CASSSGGVYGYTF.

This CDR3 is CASSLRQGARYNTGELFF. The CDR3 DNA is TGTGCCAGCAGTCTGAGACAGGGGGCGAGGTATAACACCGGGGAGCTGTTTTTT. The V and J genes are TRBV27 and TRBJ2-2, with 10 positions matching TRBD1. CDR3 size: 18 residues. Germline V gives CDR1 MNHEY, CDR2 SMNVEV (reference sequence). V trimming: 5 bases; J trimming: 2 bases; junction bases outside the gene matches: 11.

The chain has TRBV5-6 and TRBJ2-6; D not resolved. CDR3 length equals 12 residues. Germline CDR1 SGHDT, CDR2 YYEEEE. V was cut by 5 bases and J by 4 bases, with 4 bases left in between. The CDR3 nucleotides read TGTGCCAGCAGTTCGGGGGCCAACGTCCTGACTTTC. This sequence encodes CASSSGANVLTF.

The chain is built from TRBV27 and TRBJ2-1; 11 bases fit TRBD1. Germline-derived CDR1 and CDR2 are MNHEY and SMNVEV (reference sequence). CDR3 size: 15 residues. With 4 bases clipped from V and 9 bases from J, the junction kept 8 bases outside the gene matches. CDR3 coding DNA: TGTGCCAGCAGTTCCGGGACAGGGGGGACAGGTGAGCAGTTCTTC. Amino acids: CASSSGTGGTGEQFF.

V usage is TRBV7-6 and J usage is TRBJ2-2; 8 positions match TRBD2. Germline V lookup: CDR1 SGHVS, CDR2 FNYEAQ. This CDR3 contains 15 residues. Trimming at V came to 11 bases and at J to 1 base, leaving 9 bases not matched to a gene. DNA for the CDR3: TGTGCCTCAAAGTTCCGGGAGGGGAACACCGGGGAGCTGTTTTTT. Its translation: CASKFREGNTGELFF.

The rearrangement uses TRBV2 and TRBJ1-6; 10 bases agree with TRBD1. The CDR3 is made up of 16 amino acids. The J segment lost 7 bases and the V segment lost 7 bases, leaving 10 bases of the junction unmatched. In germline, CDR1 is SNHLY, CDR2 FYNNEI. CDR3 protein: CASKGDRGRLNSPLHF. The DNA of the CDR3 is TGTGCCAGCAAGGGGGACAGGGGAAGATTGAATTCACCCCTCCACTTT. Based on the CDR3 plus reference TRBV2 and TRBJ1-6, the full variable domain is EPEVTQTPSHQVTQMGQEVILRCVPISNHLYFYWYRQILGQKVEFLVSFYNNEISEKSEIFDDQFSVERPDGSNFTLKIRSTKLEDSAMYFCASKGDRGRLNSPLHFGNGTRLTVT.

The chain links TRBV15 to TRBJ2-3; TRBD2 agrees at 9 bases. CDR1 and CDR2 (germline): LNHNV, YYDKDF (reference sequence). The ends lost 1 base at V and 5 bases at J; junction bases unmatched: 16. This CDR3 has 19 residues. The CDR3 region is CATSRGASGALIIVDTQYF. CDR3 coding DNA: TGTGCCACCAGCAGAGGAGCTAGCGGGGCACTCATAATCGTAGATACGCAGTATTTT.

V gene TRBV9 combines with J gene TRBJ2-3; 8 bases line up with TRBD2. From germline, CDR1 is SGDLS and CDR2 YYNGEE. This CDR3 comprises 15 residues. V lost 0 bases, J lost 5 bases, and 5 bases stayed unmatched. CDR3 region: CASSVVAGGRDTQYF. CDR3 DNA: TGTGCCAGCAGCGTAGTGGCGGGAGGCAGAGATACGCAGTATTTT.

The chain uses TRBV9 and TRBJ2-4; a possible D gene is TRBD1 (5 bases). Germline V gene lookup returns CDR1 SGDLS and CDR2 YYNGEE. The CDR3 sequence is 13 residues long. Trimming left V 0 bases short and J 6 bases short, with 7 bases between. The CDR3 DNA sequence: TGTGCCAGCAGCGTAGGGGGCGGAAACATTCAGTACTTC. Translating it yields CASSVGGGNIQYF. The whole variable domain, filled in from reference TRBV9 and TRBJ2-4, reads DSGVTQTPKHLITATGQRVTLRCSPRSGDLSVYWYQQSLDQGLQFLIQYYNGEERAKGNILERFSAQQFPDLHSELNLSSLELGDSALYFCASSVGGGNIQYFGAGTRLSVL.

CDR3 DNA: TGTGCCAGCACCACTAAAAAGGGGTCATACACTGAAGCTTTCTTT. It codes for CASTTKKGSYTEAFF. V and J are TRBV27 and TRBJ1-1; the D gene is possibly TRBD1 (5 bases). This CDR3 is 15 amino acids long. The ends were cut back, 7 bases at V and 3 bases at J, with 18 bases in the middle. Germline-derived CDR1 and CDR2 are MNHEY and SMNVEV (reference sequence).

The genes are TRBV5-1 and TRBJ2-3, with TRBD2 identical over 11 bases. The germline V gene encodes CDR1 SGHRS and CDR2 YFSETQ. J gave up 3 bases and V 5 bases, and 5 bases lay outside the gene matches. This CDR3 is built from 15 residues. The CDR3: CASRATSGRTDTQYF. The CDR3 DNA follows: TGCGCCAGCAGGGCAACTAGCGGGAGAACAGATACGCAGTATTTT. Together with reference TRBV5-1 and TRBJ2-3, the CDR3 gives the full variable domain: KAGVTQTPRYLIKTRGQQVTLSCSPISGHRSVSWYQQTPGQGLQFLFEYFSETQRNKGNFPGRFSGRQFSNSRSEMNVSTLELGDSALYLCASRATSGRTDTQYFGPGTRLTVL.

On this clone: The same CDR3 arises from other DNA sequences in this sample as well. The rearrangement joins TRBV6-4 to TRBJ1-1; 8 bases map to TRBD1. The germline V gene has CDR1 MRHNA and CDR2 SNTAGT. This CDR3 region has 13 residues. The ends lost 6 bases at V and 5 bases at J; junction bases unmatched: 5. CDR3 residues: CASSEQGGTEAFF. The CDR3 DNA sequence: TGTGCCAGCAGCGAACAGGGGGGAACTGAAGCTTTCTTT.

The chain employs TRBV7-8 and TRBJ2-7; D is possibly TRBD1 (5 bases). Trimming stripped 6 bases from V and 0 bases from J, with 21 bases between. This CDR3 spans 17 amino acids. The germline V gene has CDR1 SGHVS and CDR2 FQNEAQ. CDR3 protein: CASSYSGSQGDSYEQYF. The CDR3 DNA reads TGTGCCAGCAGTTATTCCGGGTCGCAGGGTGACTCCTACGAGCAGTACTTC. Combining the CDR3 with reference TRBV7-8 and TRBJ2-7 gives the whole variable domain GAGVSQSPRYKVAKRGQDVALRCDPISGHVSLFWYQQALGQGPEFLTYFQNEAQLDKSGLPSDRFFAERPEGSVSTLKIQRTQQEDSAVYLCASSYSGSQGDSYEQYFGPGTRLTVT.

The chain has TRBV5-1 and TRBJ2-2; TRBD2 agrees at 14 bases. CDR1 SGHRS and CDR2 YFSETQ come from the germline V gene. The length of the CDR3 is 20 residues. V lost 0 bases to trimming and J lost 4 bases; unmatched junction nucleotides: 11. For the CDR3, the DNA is TGCGCCAGCAGCTTGGTACCCGGGACTAGCGGGGGTGCGAGCACCGGGGAGCTGTTTTTT. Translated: CASSLVPGTSGGASTGELFF.